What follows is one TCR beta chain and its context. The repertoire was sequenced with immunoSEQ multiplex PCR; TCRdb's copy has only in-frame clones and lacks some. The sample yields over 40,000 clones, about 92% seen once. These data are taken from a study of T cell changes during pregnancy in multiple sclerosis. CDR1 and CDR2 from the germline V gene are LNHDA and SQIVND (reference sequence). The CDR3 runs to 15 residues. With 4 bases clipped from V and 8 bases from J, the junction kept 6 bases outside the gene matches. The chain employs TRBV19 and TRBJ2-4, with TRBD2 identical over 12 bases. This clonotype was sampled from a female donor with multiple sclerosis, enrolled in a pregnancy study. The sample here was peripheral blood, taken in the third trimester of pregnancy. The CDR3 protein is CASSTSGRASYIQYF. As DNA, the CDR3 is TGTGCCAGTAGTACTAGCGGGAGGGCGTCATACATTCAGTACTTC.